The 9 T cell receptor beta chains in this list originate from one sample, sequenced in a study of blood T cell repertoires in COVID-19. Clones were sequenced by immunoSEQ multiplex PCR, and TCRdb holds only the in-frame ones, with some missing. This sample yields fewer than 350,000 clones, of which 80% to 90% are seen a single time; roughly 2% belongs to the top ten. The sequencing sample was made of PBMCs or T cells enriched from blood (not recorded which). These receptor sequences come from a man aged 25-45 years who had recovered from COVID-19.

The chain links TRBV24-1 to TRBJ2-7; 9 bases are shared with TRBD2. With 5 bases clipped from V and 2 bases from J, the junction kept 9 bases outside the gene matches. The CDR3 extends over 16 amino acids. Germline CDR1 is KGHDR and CDR2 is SFDVKD. CDR3: CATSGTTTSGAYEQYF. The CDR3 DNA sequence: TGTGCCACCAGTGGAACAACGACTAGCGGAGCCTACGAGCAGTACTTC.

This chain uses TRBV10-3 with TRBJ1-3; TRBD1 is a possible D gene (6 bases). This CDR3 has 14 amino acids. V lost 6 bases and J lost 0, with 9 bases in between. Germline V gene sequence: CDR1 ENHRY, CDR2 SYGVKD. This CDR3 reads CAIRGQNSGNTIYF. CDR3 DNA: TGTGCCATCAGAGGACAGAACTCTGGAAACACCATATATTTT.

The chain recombines TRBV7-2 with TRBJ2-7; 7 bases map to TRBD1. Germline V gene lookup returns CDR1 SGHTA and CDR2 FQGNSA. This CDR3 spans 18 amino acids. After removal of 5 bases from V and 0 bases from J, the junction contained 16 bases not matched to a gene. The CDR3 bases are TGTGCCAGCAGCGATAGAACCCGACAGGGAAAGGCCTCCTACGAGCAGTACTTC. This sequence encodes CASSDRTRQGKASYEQYF.

The chain links TRBV5-1 to TRBJ2-6; TRBD1 aligns across 10 bases. This CDR3 is built from 19 residues. The trim removed 4 bases at V and 0 bases at J, leaving 10 bases unmatched. Germline loops: CDR1 SGHRS, CDR2 YFSETQ. In DNA, the CDR3 is TGCGCCAGCAGCAAGATAACGGGACAGGGGAGCTCTGGGGCCAACGTCCTGACTTTC. This encodes CASSKITGQGSSGANVLTF.

The chain employs TRBV18 and TRBJ2-7; a weak D match, TRBD1 (7 bases). The germline V gene encodes CDR1 KGHSH and CDR2 LQKENI. This CDR3 is 16 amino acids long. The V gene lost 1 base and the J gene lost 2 bases, with 15 bases spanning the gap. For the CDR3, the DNA is TGTGCCAGCTCACCACTTGACCAGGGGGGTCCCTACGAGCAGTACTTC. This translates into CASSPLDQGGPYEQYF.

This clone was picked up one time. The V call is TRBV10-2, the J call TRBJ2-7; 8 bases map to TRBD1. V shed 7 bases, J shed 0 bases, and the junction held 5 bases outside the gene matches. This CDR3 contains 14 residues. Germline V CDR1 and CDR2: WSHSY, SAAADI. The chain's CDR3 is CASKRDRISYEQYF. The CDR3 bases are TGCGCCAGCAAGAGGGACAGGATCTCCTACGAGCAGTACTTC.

This clone has a handful of counts. This chain links TRBV25-1 with TRBJ1-1; D may be TRBD1 (6 bases). V lost 1 base and J lost 5, with 14 bases in between. CDR1 and CDR2 (germline): MGHDK, SYGVNS. CDR3 length: 15 amino acids. The chain's CDR3 is CASSESRTGKTEAFF. The CDR3 nucleotides read TGTGCCAGCAGTGAATCCCGAACAGGGAAGACTGAAGCTTTCTTT.

This clone came up a few times. CDR3 amino acids: CASSQDHRGPISNSPLHF. The CDR3 DNA is TGCGCCAGCAGCCAAGACCACAGGGGGCCCATTTCAAATTCACCCCTCCACTTT. The rearrangement links TRBV4-1 to TRBJ1-6; 9 bases match TRBD1. Germline CDR1 reads MGHRA; CDR2 reads YSYEKL. The CDR3 contains 18 residues. V was clipped by 0 bases and J by 7 bases; unmatched bases: 10.

This chain uses TRBV6-5 with TRBJ1-1; the D gene is possibly TRBD1 (6 bases). V was shortened by 9 bases and J by 1 base, with 12 bases between the two germline ends. The CDR3 length is 13 residues. Germline lookup yields CDR1 MNHEY and CDR2 SVGAGI. For the CDR3, the DNA is TGTGCCAGGAACCGAGGGGGGAACACTGAAGCTTTCTTT. Its protein is CARNRGGNTEAFF.